These 22 T cell receptor beta chains came from one sample sequenced in a study of blood T cell repertoires in COVID-19. Profiling relied on immunoSEQ multiplex PCR, and the TCRdb table lists in-frame clones only, not all of them. The data show 200,000 to 300,000 clones, with about 90% seen just once and 3% to 3.5% held by the top ten. Sequencing input: peripheral blood. These receptor sequences come from a woman younger than 45 who had recovered from COVID-19.

The CDR3 DNA is TGTGCCAGCAGCTTGGGCGGGGGCCGGGAGCAGTACTTC. Its protein product is CASSLGGGREQYF. V and J are TRBV7-3 and TRBJ2-7; perhaps TRBD2 as D (7 bases). Germline loops: CDR1 SGHTA, CDR2 FQGTGA. Trimming cost V 3 bases and J 7 bases, with 13 bases left between them. The CDR3 is made up of 13 amino acids.

The rearrangement links TRBV5-1 to TRBJ2-1; TRBD1 aligns across 9 bases. The germline V gene encodes CDR1 SGHRS and CDR2 YFSETQ. The junction had 8 bases not matched to a gene; V was cut back by 4 bases and J by 3 bases. The CDR3 has 16 amino acids. The CDR3 nucleotides read TGCGCCAGCAGCGGGGGACAGGGCCCTATCTACAATGAGCAGTTCTTC. Protein product: CASSGGQGPIYNEQFF.

The chain uses TRBV28 and TRBJ2-7; D possibly corresponds to TRBD1 (5 bases). Germline CDR1 reads MDHEN; CDR2 reads SYDVKM. The V end was cut by 8 bases, the J end by 6 bases, with 14 bases between. The CDR3 sequence is 12 residues long. The CDR3 DNA follows: TGTGCCAGCGAGACCAGGGTTGGCGAGCAGTACTTC. This sequence encodes CASETRVGEQYF.

This chain joins TRBV6-5 and TRBJ2-7; 13 bases align to TRBD2. CDR3 length: 15 amino acids. CDR1 and CDR2 from the germline V gene are MNHEY and SVGAGI. The V gene end was trimmed by 10 bases and the J gene end by 5 bases; junction bases not matched to a gene: 11. CDR3 nucleotide sequence: TGTGCCATAAGGGGCGAACTAGCGGGGGGGGACGAGCAGTACTTC. This translates into CAIRGELAGGDEQYF.

The chain recombines TRBV6-2 or TRBV6-3 with TRBJ1-6; 7 bases are shared with TRBD1. Germline CDR1 MNHEY, CDR2 SVGEGT. CDR3 size: 14 residues. V shed 2 bases, J shed 10 bases, and the junction held 5 bases outside the gene matches. CDR3 sequence (DNA): TGTGCCAGCAGTTACGACAGGGATGGGTCACCCCTCCACTTT. It translates to CASSYDRDGSPLHF.

This chain joins TRBV27 and TRBJ1-2; D is ambiguous. The V end lost 7 bases, the J end lost 2 bases, and 17 bases lay between the germline ends. CDR3 length equals 15 residues. Germline V gene lookup returns CDR1 MNHEY and CDR2 SMNVEV (reference sequence). This CDR3 reads CASIPFGGANYGYTF. The CDR3, as DNA: TGTGCCAGCATCCCATTTGGTGGAGCCAACTATGGCTACACCTTC.

This clone was found a few times. The chain joins TRBV6-2 or TRBV6-3 to TRBJ2-7; tentatively, D is TRBD1 (5 bases). The germline V gene has CDR1 MNHEY and CDR2 SVGEGT. The CDR3 extends over 11 amino acids. Trimming pared 5 bases from V and 13 bases from J, leaving 15 bases between. The CDR3 here is CASSNGRVDYF. The DNA of the CDR3 is TGTGCCAGCAGTAACGGCAGGGTAGACTACTTC.

The chain couples TRBV7-3 to TRBJ1-1; 7 bases are a match to TRBD1. V gave up 5 bases and J gave up 6 bases; unmatched junction bases: 9. The CDR3 length is 14 residues. Looked up from germline, CDR1 is SGHTA and CDR2 is FQGTGA. The CDR3 region has the DNA TGTGCCAGCAGCCTATCAGGGGGGATGGCTGAAGCTTTCTTT. Protein: CASSLSGGMAEAFF.

The chain couples TRBV6-5 to TRBJ2-3; 9 nucleotides line up with TRBD2. The CDR3 consists of 15 residues. J lost 1 base, V lost 2 bases, and 1 base had no gene match. Per the germline V gene, CDR1 is MNHEY and CDR2 is SVGAGI. Here the CDR3 reads CASSYPSGGTDTQYF. The CDR3 coding sequence is TGTGCCAGCAGTTACCCTAGCGGGGGCACAGATACGCAGTATTTT.

This CDR3 is CASSEWGVAGELFF. The DNA for the CDR3 is TGTGCCAGCAGTGAATGGGGGGTAGCCGGGGAGCTGTTTTTT. The V and J genes are TRBV25-1 and TRBJ2-2, with D perhaps TRBD2 (6 bases). Trimming removed 1 base from V and 6 bases from J, with 9 bases in between. The CDR3 runs 14 residues. CDR1 and CDR2 from the germline V gene are MGHDK and SYGVNS.

The J gene is TRBJ1-1, the V gene TRBV18, with D possibly matching TRBD1 (6 bases). Germline CDR1 KGHSH, CDR2 LQKENI. With 3 bases removed from V and 5 bases from J, the gap between germline ends came to 10 bases. The CDR3 loop spans 13 amino acids. Here the CDR3 DNA reads TGTGCCAGCTCACCCAACAGGGATACTGAAGCTTTCTTT. Translated: CASSPNRDTEAFF.

This chain joins TRBV5-6 and TRBJ1-1; 9 bases agree with TRBD1. Germline-derived CDR1 and CDR2 are SGHDT and YYEEEE. The CDR3 is 13 residues long. V gave up 4 bases and J gave up 7 bases; unmatched junction bases: 5. Here the CDR3 DNA reads TGTGCCAGCAGCCCTGGGACAGGGCTTGAAGCTTTCTTT. Amino acids: CASSPGTGLEAFF.

This chain links TRBV19 with TRBJ2-7, with a tentative D call TRBD1 (5 bases). V dropped 5 bases and J dropped 3 bases, with 11 bases sitting between them. The CDR3 runs 13 residues. Germline V CDR1 and CDR2: LNHDA, SQIVND (reference sequence). The CDR3 DNA follows: TGTGCCAGTAGTGGGGCAGAAGACTACGAGCAGTACTTC. Residues: CASSGAEDYEQYF.

This chain uses TRBV13 with TRBJ2-4, with 10 positions matching TRBD2. Germline V gene sequence: CDR1 PRHDT, CDR2 FYEKMQ (reference sequence). The CDR3 consists of 18 residues. The J segment lost 0 bases and the V segment lost 5 bases, leaving 10 bases of the junction unmatched. This chain's CDR3 is CASSRTSGTVLAKNIQYF. CDR3 bases: TGTGCCAGCAGCCGGACTAGCGGAACCGTCCTAGCCAAAAACATTCAGTACTTC.

The chain carries TRBV24-1 and TRBJ2-2; D call uncertain. Germline lookup yields CDR1 KGHDR and CDR2 SFDVKD. V was pared by 9 bases and J by 6 bases, with 13 bases between. The CDR3 has 13 residues. For the CDR3, the DNA is TGTGCCACCTCCAGTTTCGGGTCCGGGGAGCTGTTTTTT. Protein product: CATSSFGSGELFF.

The chain combines TRBV5-5 with TRBJ1-6; a possible D gene is TRBD1 (6 bases). This CDR3 spans 15 amino acids. The germline V gene encodes CDR1 SGHKS and CDR2 YYEKEE (reference sequence). V was pared by 0 bases and J by 4 bases, with 8 bases between. The CDR3 nucleotides read TGTGCCAGCAGCTTGGACGGACAGTATAATTCACCCCTCCACTTT. Amino acid sequence: CASSLDGQYNSPLHF.

V and J are TRBV6-6 and TRBJ2-7, with 8 bases identical to TRBD1. The junction had 4 bases not matched to a gene; V was cut back by 0 bases and J by 6 bases. The CDR3 loop spans 14 amino acids. Germline-derived CDR1 and CDR2 are MNHNY and SVGAGI (reference sequence). CDR3 bases: TGTGCCAGCAGTTACTCCAGGGGGCGCGGCGAGCAGTACTTC. As protein: CASSYSRGRGEQYF.

This sequence joins TRBV2 and TRBJ2-5; 8 bases align to TRBD2. The CDR3 spans 15 residues. The germline V gene has CDR1 SNHLY and CDR2 FYNNEI. The junction had 9 bases not matched to a gene; V was cut back by 4 bases and J by 5 bases. The CDR3 region is CASSGSGLAVETQYF. In DNA form, the CDR3 reads TGTGCCAGCAGTGGCTCAGGACTAGCCGTGGAGACCCAGTACTTC.

About this clone: One junction end disagrees with the germline gene, perhaps due to a read error. The chain couples TRBV3-1 (or the pseudogene TRBV3-2) to TRBJ2-7, with 8 positions matching TRBD1. CDR3 length: 9 amino acids. Germline CDR1 reads LGHDT; CDR2 reads YNNKEL (reference sequence). The CDR3 spells CASSHNRGF. DNA of the CDR3: TGTGCCAGCAGCCATAACAGGGGGTTC.

This clone was seen repeatedly, ten times or more. The chain uses TRBV2 and TRBJ1-2, with D uncertain. CDR1 and CDR2 from the germline V gene are SNHLY and FYNNEI. This CDR3 region has 14 residues. Trimming took 3 bases from V and 6 from J, leaving 14 bases between them. CDR3 coding DNA: TGTGCCAGCAGTGAGGATCAGGTCGGTGATGGCTACACCTTC. It translates to CASSEDQVGDGYTF.

The chain uses TRBV6-2 or TRBV6-3 and TRBJ2-7, with TRBD1 matching over 8 bases. The CDR3 contains 14 residues. Germline V gene data show CDR1 as MNHEY and CDR2 as SVGEGT. The V gene end was trimmed by 2 bases and the J gene end by 6 bases; junction bases not matched to a gene: 6. The DNA of the CDR3 is TGTGCCAGCAGTTACAGAGGACAGGGTCTCGAGCAGTACTTC. As protein: CASSYRGQGLEQYF.

The CDR3 DNA is TGTGCCACCAGCTGGGACAGACATTACGAGCAGTACTTC. It codes for CATSWDRHYEQYF. V is TRBV15 and J is TRBJ2-7, with 7 bases identical to TRBD1. With V trimmed by 5 bases and J by 4 bases, 5 bases remained unmatched. Germline V lookup: CDR1 LNHNV, CDR2 YYDKDF (reference sequence). This CDR3 is built from 13 residues.